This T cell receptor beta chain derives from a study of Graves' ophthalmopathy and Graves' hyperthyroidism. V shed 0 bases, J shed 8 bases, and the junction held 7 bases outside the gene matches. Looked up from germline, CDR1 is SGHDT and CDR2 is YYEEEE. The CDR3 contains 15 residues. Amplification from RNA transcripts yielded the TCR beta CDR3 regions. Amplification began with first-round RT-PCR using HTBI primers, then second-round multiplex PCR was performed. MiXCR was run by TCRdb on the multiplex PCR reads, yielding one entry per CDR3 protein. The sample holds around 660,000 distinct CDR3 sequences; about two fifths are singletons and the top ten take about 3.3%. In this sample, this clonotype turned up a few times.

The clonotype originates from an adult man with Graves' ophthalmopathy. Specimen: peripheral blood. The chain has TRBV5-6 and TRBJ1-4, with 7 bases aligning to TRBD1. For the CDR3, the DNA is TGTGCCAGCAGCTTGGAAGGGGGCGCGTGGGAAAAACTGTTTTTT. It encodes CASSLEGGAWEKLFF.